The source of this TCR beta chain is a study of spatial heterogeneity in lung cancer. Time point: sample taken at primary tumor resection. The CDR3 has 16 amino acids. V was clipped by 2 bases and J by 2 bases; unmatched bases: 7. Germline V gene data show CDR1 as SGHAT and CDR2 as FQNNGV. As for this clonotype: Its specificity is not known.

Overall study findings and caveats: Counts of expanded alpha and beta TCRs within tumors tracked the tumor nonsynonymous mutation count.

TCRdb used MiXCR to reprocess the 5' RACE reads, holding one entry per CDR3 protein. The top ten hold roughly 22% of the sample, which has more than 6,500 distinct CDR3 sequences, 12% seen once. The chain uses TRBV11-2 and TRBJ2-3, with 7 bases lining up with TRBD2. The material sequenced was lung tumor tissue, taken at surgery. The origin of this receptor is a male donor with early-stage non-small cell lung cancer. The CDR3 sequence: CASSLIAGEATDTQYF. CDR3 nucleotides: TGTGCCAGCAGCTTAATTGCGGGAGAGGCCACAGATACGCAGTATTTT.